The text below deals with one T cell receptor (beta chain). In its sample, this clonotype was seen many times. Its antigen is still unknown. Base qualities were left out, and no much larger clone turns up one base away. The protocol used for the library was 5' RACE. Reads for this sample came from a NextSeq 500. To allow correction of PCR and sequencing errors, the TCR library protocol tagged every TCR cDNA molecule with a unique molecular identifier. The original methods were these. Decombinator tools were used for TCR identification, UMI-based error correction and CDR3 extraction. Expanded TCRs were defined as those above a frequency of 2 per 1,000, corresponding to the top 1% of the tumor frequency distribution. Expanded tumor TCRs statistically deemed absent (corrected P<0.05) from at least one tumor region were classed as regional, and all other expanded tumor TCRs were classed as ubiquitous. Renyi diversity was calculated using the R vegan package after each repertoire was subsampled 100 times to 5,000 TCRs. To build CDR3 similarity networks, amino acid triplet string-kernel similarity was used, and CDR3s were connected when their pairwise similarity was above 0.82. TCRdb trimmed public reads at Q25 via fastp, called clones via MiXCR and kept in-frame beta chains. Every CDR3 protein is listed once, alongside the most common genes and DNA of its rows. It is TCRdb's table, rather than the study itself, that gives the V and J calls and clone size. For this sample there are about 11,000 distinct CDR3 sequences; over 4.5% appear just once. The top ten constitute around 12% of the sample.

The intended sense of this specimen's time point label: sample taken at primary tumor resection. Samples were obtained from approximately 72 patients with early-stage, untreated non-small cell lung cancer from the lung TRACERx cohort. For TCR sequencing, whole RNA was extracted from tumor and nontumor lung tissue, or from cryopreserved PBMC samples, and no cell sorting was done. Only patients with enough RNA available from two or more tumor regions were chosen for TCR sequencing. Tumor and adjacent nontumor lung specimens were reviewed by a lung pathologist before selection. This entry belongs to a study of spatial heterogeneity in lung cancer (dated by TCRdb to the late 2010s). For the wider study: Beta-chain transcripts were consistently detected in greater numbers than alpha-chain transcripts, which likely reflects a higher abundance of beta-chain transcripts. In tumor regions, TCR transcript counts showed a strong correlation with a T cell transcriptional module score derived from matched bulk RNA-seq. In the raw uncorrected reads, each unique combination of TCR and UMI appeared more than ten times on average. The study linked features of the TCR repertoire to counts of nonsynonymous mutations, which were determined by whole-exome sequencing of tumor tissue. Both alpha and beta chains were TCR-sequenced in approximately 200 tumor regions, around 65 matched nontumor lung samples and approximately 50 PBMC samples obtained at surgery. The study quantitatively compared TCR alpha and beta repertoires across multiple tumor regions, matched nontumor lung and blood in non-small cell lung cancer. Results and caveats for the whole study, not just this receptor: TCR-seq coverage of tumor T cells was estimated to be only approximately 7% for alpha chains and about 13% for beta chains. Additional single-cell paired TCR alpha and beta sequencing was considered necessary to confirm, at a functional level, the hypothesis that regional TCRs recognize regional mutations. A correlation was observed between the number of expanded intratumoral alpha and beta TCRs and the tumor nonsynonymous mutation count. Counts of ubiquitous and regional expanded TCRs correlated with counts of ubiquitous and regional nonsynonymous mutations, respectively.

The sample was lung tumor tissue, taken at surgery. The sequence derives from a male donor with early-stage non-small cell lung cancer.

The CDR3 has the sequence CASSLAGGEQFF. The sequenced DNA: TGTGCCAGCAGCTTGGCCGGGGGTGAGCAGTTCTTC. Recombination connected TRBV5-4 to TRBJ2-1, and TRBD2 may be the D gene, going by 6 matching bases. Its CDR3 holds 12 amino acids, cysteine through phenylalanine. Just the 36-base CDR3 DNA is kept, in frame starting at base 1. Trimming costs V 0 bases and J 9 bases, and their ends lie 7 bases apart. The CDR1 and CDR2 encoded by the germline V gene (reference sequence) are SGHNT and YYREEE.